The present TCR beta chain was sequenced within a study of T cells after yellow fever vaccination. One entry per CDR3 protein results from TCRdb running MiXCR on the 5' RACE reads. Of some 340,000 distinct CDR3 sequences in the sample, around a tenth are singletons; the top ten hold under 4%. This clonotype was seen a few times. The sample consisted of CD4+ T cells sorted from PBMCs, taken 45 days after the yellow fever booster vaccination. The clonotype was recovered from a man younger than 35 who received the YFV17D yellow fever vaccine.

CDR3 region: CASSQDARSGTEAFF. The DNA of the CDR3 is TGTGCCAGCAGCCAAGATGCCCGGAGTGGCACTGAAGCTTTCTTT. The chain couples TRBV4-2 to TRBJ1-1; D gene uncertain. Germline loops: CDR1 LGHNA, CDR2 YNFKEQ. V was clipped by 0 bases and J by 4 bases, with 12 bases between them. CDR3 length equals 15 residues.